A single sample is the source of the 24 T cell receptor beta chains below, sequenced in a study of shared clonotypes between healthy human individuals. Terminally differentiated effector memory CD45RA+ cells were left out of the naive CD8 fraction, which was CD45RO-negative and positively selected for CCR7. TCRdb's copy holds only in-frame clones and misses some; the assay was immunoSEQ multiplex PCR. The data hold under 700,000 clones, with around 96% observed a single time. The sequencing sample was made of naive CD8+ T cells sorted from blood. Receptors were obtained from a woman younger than 45 in good health.

The chain combines TRBV29-1 with TRBJ2-1; D might be TRBD2 (6 bases). The CDR3 sequence is 14 residues long. Germline V lookup: CDR1 SQVTM, CDR2 ANQGSEA. V was clipped by 1 base and J by 0 bases, with 7 bases between them. CDR3 DNA sequence: TGCAGCGTTGAAGGGACTACCTCCTACAATGAGCAGTTCTTC. This translates into CSVEGTTSYNEQFF.

The CDR3 here is CASSLQIGTVAYEQYF. CDR3 coding DNA: TGTGCCAGCAGCCTCCAAATCGGGACAGTAGCCTACGAGCAGTACTTC. The chain uses TRBV7-6 and TRBJ2-7; 7 positions agree with TRBD1. Germline loops: CDR1 SGHVS, CDR2 FNYEAQ. CDR3 length: 16 residues. V lost 5 bases to trimming and J lost 2 bases; unmatched junction nucleotides: 12. The full variable domain, its missing parts supplied by reference TRBV7-6 and TRBJ2-7, is GAGVSQSPRYKVTKRGQDVALRCDPISGHVSLYWYRQALGQGPEFLTYFNYEAQQDKSGLPNDRFSAERPEGSISTLTIQRTEQRDSAMYRCASSLQIGTVAYEQYFGPGTRLTVT.

This clone was counted once. The genes are TRBV6-6 and TRBJ1-4; possible D gene TRBD1, 5 bases. The V and J ends lost 5 bases and 5 bases respectively, with 18 bases between them. This CDR3 is built from 16 residues. Germline V gives CDR1 MNHNY, CDR2 SVGAGI (reference sequence). CDR3 protein: CASSTPTDPKNEKLFF. The DNA for the CDR3 is TGTGCCAGCAGTACCCCGACAGACCCTAAGAATGAAAAACTGTTTTTT.

A word on this clone: This sample also contains other DNA sequences that code for the same CDR3. The V and J genes are TRBV27 and TRBJ2-1; D not resolved. Germline-derived CDR1 and CDR2 are MNHEY and SMNVEV (reference sequence). Trimming removed 3 bases from V and 2 bases from J, with 5 bases in between. The CDR3 loop spans 13 amino acids. DNA of the CDR3: TGTGCCAGCAGTTTTGGGCCCTACAATGAGCAGTTCTTC. This codes for CASSFGPYNEQFF.

As regards this clone: The sample contains more than one DNA sequence encoding this CDR3. V is TRBV4-1 and J is TRBJ2-7; D remains ambiguous. CDR1 and CDR2 (germline): MGHRA, YSYEKL. Trimming shortened V by 1 base and J by 0 bases, and 7 bases separated the two germline ends. This CDR3 comprises 14 residues. CDR3 coding DNA: TGCGCCAGCAGCCAAGGGCGGTCCTCCTACGAGCAGTACTTC. Translation gives CASSQGRSSYEQYF.

J is TRBJ2-7 and V is TRBV9; 8 bases fit TRBD1. The CDR3 runs 16 residues. V lost 3 bases and J lost 5; bases outside the gene matches: 13. CDR1 and CDR2 (germline): SGDLS, YYNGEE. This CDR3 reads CASSAQRTGLKNEQYF. The CDR3 bases are TGTGCCAGCAGCGCCCAACGGACAGGGCTAAAGAACGAGCAGTACTTC.

The chain is built from TRBV21-1 and TRBJ2-1; no DNA check was done on the table's D call, TRBD1. TRBV21-1 is labeled a pseudogene. The CDR3 is 11 amino acids. Here the CDR3 reads CATRPRGEQFF. DNA of the CDR3: TGTGCCACCCGGCCGAGGGGGGAGCAGTTCTTC.

This clone was seen once. The chain couples TRBV27 to TRBJ1-1; TRBD1 matches at 11 bases. Germline assignment: CDR1 MNHEY and CDR2 SMNVEV (reference sequence). The CDR3 totals 19 residues. With V trimmed by 6 bases and J by 0 bases, 15 bases remained unmatched. The CDR3 loop reads CASRPDRGPRVEMNTEAFF. CDR3 nucleotides: TGTGCCAGCAGGCCGGACAGGGGGCCTCGGGTTGAAATGAACACTGAAGCTTTCTTT.

The rearrangement uses TRBV5-1 and TRBJ2-1, with D possibly TRBD2 on 6 matching bases. The ends were cut back, 4 bases at V and 8 bases at J, with 19 bases in the middle. The V gene's germline CDR1 is SGHRS and CDR2 YFSETQ. The CDR3 spans 15 residues. CDR3 in amino acids: CASSLGTFNWDEQFF. The CDR3 DNA sequence: TGCGCCAGCAGCCTCGGGACTTTTAATTGGGATGAGCAGTTCTTC.

The chain joins TRBV7-9 to TRBJ2-7, with a possible D match to TRBD1 (5 bases). CDR3 size: 13 residues. The germline V and J ends were trimmed by 6 bases and 1 base, with 10 bases remaining between them. The V gene's germline CDR1 is SEHNR and CDR2 FQNEAQ (reference sequence). Here the CDR3 DNA reads TGTGCCAGCAGGGGGCAAGGATCCTACGAGCAGTACTTC. This encodes CASRGQGSYEQYF.

CDR3 residues: CASSKDTGGADTQYF. For the CDR3, the DNA is TGTGCCAGCAGCAAAGATACCGGGGGCGCAGATACGCAGTATTTT. The V call is TRBV21-1, the J call TRBJ2-3. TRBV21-1 is deemed a pseudogene. This CDR3 is 15 amino acids long.

The chain recombines TRBV14 with TRBJ2-7; TRBD2 matches at 9 bases. The length of the CDR3 is 17 residues. V dropped 3 bases and J dropped 4; count of bases not matched to a gene: 13. CDR1 is SGHDN and CDR2 is FVKESK in the germline V gene. CDR3 sequence: CASSHGPRTSERYEQYF. CDR3 DNA: TGTGCCAGCAGCCACGGTCCCCGGACTAGCGAACGGTACGAGCAGTACTTC.

The J gene is TRBJ2-2, the V gene TRBV2; TRBD2 agrees at 14 bases. Germline-derived CDR1 and CDR2 are SNHLY and FYNNEI. The junction had 6 bases not matched to a gene; V was cut back by 6 bases and J by 6 bases. This CDR3 spans 16 amino acids. The CDR3 DNA reads as TGTGCCAGCAGCGGGACTAGCGGGAGAAGGGCCGGGGAGCTGTTTTTT. Its translation: CASSGTSGRRAGELFF. The full variable domain, rest sourced from reference TRBV2 and TRBJ2-2, is EPEVTQTPSHQVTQMGQEVILRCVPISNHLYFYWYRQILGQKVEFLVSFYNNEISEKSEIFDDQFSVERPDGSNFTLKIRSTKLEDSAMYFCASSGTSGRRAGELFFGEGSRLTVL.

The chain uses TRBV5-1 and TRBJ1-1, with D possibly being TRBD1 (5 bases). V was pared by 0 bases and J by 0 bases, with 9 bases between. This CDR3 comprises 15 residues. Germline V gene data show CDR1 as SGHRS and CDR2 as YFSETQ. As DNA, the CDR3 is TGCGCCAGCAGCTTGGTAGACAGTTTGAACACTGAAGCTTTCTTT. Protein sequence: CASSLVDSLNTEAFF.

The chain is built from TRBV7-9 and TRBJ2-7; no reliable D call. The length of the CDR3 is 16 residues. Germline CDR1 SEHNR, CDR2 FQNEAQ (reference sequence). Trimming pared 1 base from V and 0 bases from J, leaving 13 bases between. CDR3 region: CASSLDSGLSSYEQYF. For the CDR3, the DNA is TGTGCCAGCAGCTTAGATTCAGGTCTAAGCTCCTACGAGCAGTACTTC.

The genes are TRBV11-2 and TRBJ2-7; 7 bases agree with TRBD2. V lost 3 bases and J lost 4; bases outside the gene matches: 9. CDR3 length equals 15 residues. From germline, CDR1 is SGHAT and CDR2 FQNNGV. The CDR3 coding sequence is TGTGCCAGCAGCTTGAGGACTAGTCCCAATTACGAGCAGTACTTC. It codes for CASSLRTSPNYEQYF.

This chain links TRBV5-8 with TRBJ2-5; D is perhaps TRBD1 (6 bases). V shed 1 base and J shed 5 bases, with 15 bases lying between them. Germline V gene lookup returns CDR1 SGHTS and CDR2 YDEGEE. This CDR3 is 15 amino acids long. The CDR3 loop reads CASSLLTGRGETQYF. The CDR3 DNA is TGTGCCAGCAGCTTGTTGACAGGTCGTGGGGAGACCCAGTACTTC.

The chain couples TRBV4-1 to TRBJ2-7; the D gene is possibly TRBD2 (6 bases). The CDR3 is made up of 14 amino acids. CDR1 MGHRA and CDR2 YSYEKL come from the germline V gene. The V gene lost 4 bases and the J gene lost 4 bases, with 14 bases spanning the gap. Here the CDR3 reads CASSPVGDFYEQYF. The CDR3 nucleotides are TGCGCCAGCAGCCCGGTCGGGGACTTTTACGAGCAGTACTTC.

The chain carries TRBV9 and TRBJ2-1; D call uncertain. The CDR3 has 15 amino acids. V lost 0 bases, J lost 5 bases, and 12 bases lay in between. Germline loops: CDR1 SGDLS, CDR2 YYNGEE. This CDR3 reads CASSVGTRPNNEQFF. The CDR3 DNA reads as TGTGCCAGCAGCGTAGGTACGAGGCCCAACAATGAGCAGTTCTTC.

The CDR3 reads CASPQPNEQFF. CDR3 sequence (DNA): TGTGCCAGTCCACAGCCCAATGAGCAGTTCTTC. V usage is TRBV27 and J usage is TRBJ2-1; D unresolved. V lost 9 bases to trimming and J lost 6 bases, with 9 bases between them. Germline CDR1 reads MNHEY; CDR2 reads SMNVEV (reference sequence). The CDR3 runs to 11 residues.

The CDR3 sequence is CAWSVHGGAYEQYF. Written as DNA, the CDR3 is TGTGCCTGGAGTGTACATGGGGGCGCCTACGAGCAGTACTTC. V gene TRBV30 combines with J gene TRBJ2-7; tentatively, D is TRBD1 (6 bases). Deletions cut 0 bases from V and 2 bases from J, with 11 bases between. The germline V gene has CDR1 GTSNPN and CDR2 SVGIG (reference sequence). This CDR3 is 14 amino acids long.

V usage is TRBV5-6 and J usage is TRBJ1-1, with 9 bases aligning to TRBD1. Germline V gives CDR1 SGHDT, CDR2 YYEEEE. CDR3 length equals 14 residues. J was trimmed by 4 bases and V by 0 bases; bases with no gene match: 1. CDR3 DNA sequence: TGTGCCAGCAGCTTGGACAGGGGGCCCACTGAAGCTTTCTTT. Translating gives CASSLDRGPTEAFF.

Worth noting for this clone: Other DNA variants within this sample encode the same CDR3. The chain carries TRBV5-4 and TRBJ2-7; possible D gene TRBD1, 7 bases. The CDR3 has 15 amino acids. V was cut by 1 base and J by 3 bases, with 14 bases left in between. CDR1 and CDR2 (germline): SGHNT, YYREEE (reference sequence). The CDR3 DNA reads TGTGCCAGCAGCTTGAGGCCAGGGGGAGGCTACGAGCAGTACTTC. Translated, it gives CASSLRPGGGYEQYF.

The V and J genes are TRBV28 and TRBJ1-2; no definite D call. V shed 2 bases and J shed 2 bases, with 12 bases lying between them. Germline-derived CDR1 and CDR2 are MDHEN and SYDVKM. CDR3 length equals 15 residues. CDR3 coding DNA: TGTGCCAGCAGTTTAATTATAGGGAGGAACTATGGCTACACCTTC. This sequence encodes CASSLIIGRNYGYTF.